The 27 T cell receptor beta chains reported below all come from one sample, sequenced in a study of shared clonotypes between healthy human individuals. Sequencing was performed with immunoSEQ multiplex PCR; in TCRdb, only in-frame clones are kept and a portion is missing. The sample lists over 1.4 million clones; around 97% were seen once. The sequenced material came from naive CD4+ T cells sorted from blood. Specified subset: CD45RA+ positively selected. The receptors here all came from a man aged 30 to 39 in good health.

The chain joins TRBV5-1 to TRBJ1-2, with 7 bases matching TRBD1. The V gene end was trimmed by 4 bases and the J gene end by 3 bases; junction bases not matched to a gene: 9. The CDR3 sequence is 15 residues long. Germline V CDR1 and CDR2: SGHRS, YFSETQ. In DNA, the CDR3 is TGCGCCAGCAGCCCAACTACAGGGGAGGACTATGGCTACACCTTC. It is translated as CASSPTTGEDYGYTF.

The CDR3 sequence is CASSRAGIYETQYF. In nucleotides, the CDR3 is TGTGCCAGCAGCCGAGCGGGAATATATGAGACCCAGTACTTC. The chain combines TRBV9 with TRBJ2-5; 7 positions match TRBD2. With 4 bases clipped from V and 5 bases from J, the junction kept 8 bases outside the gene matches. Per germline, CDR1 SGDLS and CDR2 YYNGEE. The CDR3 is made up of 14 amino acids.

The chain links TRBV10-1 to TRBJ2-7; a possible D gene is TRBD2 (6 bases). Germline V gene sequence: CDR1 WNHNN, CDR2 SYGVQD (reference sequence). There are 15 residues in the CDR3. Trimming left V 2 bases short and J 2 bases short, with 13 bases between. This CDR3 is CASSEGLASAYEQYF. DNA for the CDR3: TGCGCCAGCAGTGAGGGGCTCGCTAGCGCCTACGAGCAGTACTTC.

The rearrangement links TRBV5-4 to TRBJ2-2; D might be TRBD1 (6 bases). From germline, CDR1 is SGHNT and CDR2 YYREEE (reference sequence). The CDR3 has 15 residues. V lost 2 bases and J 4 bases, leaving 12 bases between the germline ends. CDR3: CASSFSGHATGELFF. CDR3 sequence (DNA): TGTGCCAGCAGCTTTTCGGGACACGCCACCGGGGAGCTGTTTTTT.

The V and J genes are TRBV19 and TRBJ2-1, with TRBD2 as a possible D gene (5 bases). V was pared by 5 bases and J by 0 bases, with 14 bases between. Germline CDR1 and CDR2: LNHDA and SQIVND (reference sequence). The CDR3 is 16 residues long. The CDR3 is CASSHKRSVSYNEQFF. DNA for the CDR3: TGTGCCAGTAGTCATAAGCGGAGCGTCTCCTACAATGAGCAGTTCTTC.

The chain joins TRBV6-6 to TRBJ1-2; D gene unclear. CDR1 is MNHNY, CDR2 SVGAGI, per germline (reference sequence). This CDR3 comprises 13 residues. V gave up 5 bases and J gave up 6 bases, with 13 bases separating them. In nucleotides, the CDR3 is TGTGCCAGCAGTGAGGCCCCGGGAGATGGCTACACCTTC. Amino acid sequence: CASSEAPGDGYTF.

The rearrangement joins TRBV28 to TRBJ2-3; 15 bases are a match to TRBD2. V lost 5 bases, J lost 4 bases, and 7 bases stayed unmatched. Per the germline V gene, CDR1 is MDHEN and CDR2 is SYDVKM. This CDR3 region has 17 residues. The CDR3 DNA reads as TGTGCCAGCAGTACCGGGACTAGCGGGAGGTCCCCAGATACGCAGTATTTT. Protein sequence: CASSTGTSGRSPDTQYF.

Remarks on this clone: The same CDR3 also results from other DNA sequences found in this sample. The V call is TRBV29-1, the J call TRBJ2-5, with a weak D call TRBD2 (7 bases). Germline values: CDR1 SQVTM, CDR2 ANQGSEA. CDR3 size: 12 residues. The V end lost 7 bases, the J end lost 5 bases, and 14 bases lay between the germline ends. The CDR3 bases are TGCAGCGCCCTCAGGGGAGGGGAGACCCAGTACTTC. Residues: CSALRGGETQYF. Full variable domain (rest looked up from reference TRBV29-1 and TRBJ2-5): SAVISQKPSRDICQRGTSLTIQCQVDSQVTMMFWYRQQPGQSLTLIATANQGSEATYESGFVIDKFPISRPNLTFSTLTVSNMSPEDSSIYLCSALRGGETQYFGPGTRLLVL.

CDR3 region: CASSFAGGLAGHTYEQYF. DNA of the CDR3: TGTGCCAGCAGCTTCGCCGGGGGACTAGCGGGCCACACCTACGAGCAGTACTTC. The gene calls are TRBV11-2 and TRBJ2-7, with 12 bases identical to TRBD2. Trimming took 3 bases from V and 2 from J; bases not matched to a gene: 11. Germline CDR1 reads SGHAT; CDR2 reads FQNNGV. CDR3 length equals 18 residues.

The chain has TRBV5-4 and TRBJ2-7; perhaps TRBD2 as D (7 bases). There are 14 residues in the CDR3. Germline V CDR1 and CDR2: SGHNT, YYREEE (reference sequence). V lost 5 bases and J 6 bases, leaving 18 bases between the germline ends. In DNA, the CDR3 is TGTGCCAGCAGTTCCGGGGGGCTAGCAGGCGAGCAGTACTTC. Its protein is CASSSGGLAGEQYF.

CDR3 sequence (DNA): TGCGCCAGCAGTGGGGGACTCAACACCGGGGAGCTGTTTTTT. It yields the protein CASSGGLNTGELFF. The rearrangement uses TRBV10-1 and TRBJ2-2; D is possibly TRBD2 (6 bases). Trimming took 4 bases from V and 2 from J, leaving 8 bases between them. The CDR3 runs 14 residues. CDR1 is WNHNN and CDR2 is SYGVQD in the germline V gene (reference sequence).

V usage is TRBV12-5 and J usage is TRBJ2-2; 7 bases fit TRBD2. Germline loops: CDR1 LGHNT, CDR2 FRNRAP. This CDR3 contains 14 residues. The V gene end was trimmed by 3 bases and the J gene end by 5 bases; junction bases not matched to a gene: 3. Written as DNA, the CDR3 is TGTGCTAGTGGTTTAAGTAGCGGGACCGGGGAGCTGTTTTTT. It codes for CASGLSSGTGELFF.

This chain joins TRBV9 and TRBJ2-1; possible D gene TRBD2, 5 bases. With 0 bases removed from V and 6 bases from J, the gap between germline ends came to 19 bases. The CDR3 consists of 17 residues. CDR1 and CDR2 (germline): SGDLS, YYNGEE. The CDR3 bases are TGTGCCAGCAGCGTAGCCCTCGGGGTGGTATGGGGCAATGAGCAGTTCTTC. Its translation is CASSVALGVVWGNEQFF.

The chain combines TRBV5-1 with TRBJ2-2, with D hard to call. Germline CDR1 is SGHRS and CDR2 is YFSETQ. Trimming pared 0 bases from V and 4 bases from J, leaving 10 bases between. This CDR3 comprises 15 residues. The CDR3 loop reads CASSLERFSTGELFF. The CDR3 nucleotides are TGCGCCAGCAGCTTGGAAAGGTTTAGCACCGGGGAGCTGTTTTTT.

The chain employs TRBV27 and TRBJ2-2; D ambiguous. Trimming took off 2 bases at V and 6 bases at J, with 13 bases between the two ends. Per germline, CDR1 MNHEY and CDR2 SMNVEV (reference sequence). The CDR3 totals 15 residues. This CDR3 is CASSLVRLRPGELFF. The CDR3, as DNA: TGTGCCAGCAGTTTAGTCCGACTCCGCCCCGGGGAGCTGTTTTTT.

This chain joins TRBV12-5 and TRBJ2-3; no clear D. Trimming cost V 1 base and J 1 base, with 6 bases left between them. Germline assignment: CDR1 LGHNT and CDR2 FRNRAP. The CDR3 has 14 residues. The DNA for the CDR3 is TGTGCTAGTGGTTTGGGGCCAGGCACAGATACGCAGTATTTT. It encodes CASGLGPGTDTQYF.

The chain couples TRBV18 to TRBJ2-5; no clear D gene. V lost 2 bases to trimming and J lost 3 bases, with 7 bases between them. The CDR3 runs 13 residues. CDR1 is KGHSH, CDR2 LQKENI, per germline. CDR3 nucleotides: TGTGCCAGCTCACCAAACAACAAAGAGACCCAGTACTTC. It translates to CASSPNNKETQYF.

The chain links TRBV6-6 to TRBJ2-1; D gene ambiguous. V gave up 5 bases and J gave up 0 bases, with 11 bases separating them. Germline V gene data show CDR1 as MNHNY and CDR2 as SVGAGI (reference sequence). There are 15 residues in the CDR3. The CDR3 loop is CASSNLLSSYNEQFF. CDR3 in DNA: TGTGCCAGCAGTAACCTTTTGAGCTCCTACAATGAGCAGTTCTTC.

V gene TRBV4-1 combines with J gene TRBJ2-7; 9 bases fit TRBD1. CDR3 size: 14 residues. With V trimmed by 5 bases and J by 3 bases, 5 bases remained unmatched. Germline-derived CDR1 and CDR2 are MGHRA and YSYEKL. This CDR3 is CASSTPGQGYEQYF. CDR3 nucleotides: TGCGCCAGCAGCACCCCGGGACAGGGCTACGAGCAGTACTTC.

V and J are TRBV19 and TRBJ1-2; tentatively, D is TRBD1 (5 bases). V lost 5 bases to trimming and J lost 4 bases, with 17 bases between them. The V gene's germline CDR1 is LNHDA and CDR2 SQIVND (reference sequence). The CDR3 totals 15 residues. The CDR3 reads CASSPQLGTSYGYTF. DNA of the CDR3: TGTGCCAGTAGTCCCCAATTAGGGACCTCCTATGGCTACACCTTC.

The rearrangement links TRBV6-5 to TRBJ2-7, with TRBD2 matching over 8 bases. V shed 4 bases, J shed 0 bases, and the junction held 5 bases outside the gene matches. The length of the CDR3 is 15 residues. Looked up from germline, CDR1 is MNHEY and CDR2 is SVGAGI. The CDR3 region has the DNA TGTGCCAGCAGTTTCGGACTAGCCAGCTCCTACGAGCAGTACTTC. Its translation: CASSFGLASSYEQYF.

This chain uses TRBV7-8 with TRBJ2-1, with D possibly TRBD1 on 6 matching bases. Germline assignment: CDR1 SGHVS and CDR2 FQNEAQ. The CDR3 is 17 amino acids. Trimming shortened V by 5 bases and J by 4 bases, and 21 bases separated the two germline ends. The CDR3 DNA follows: TGTGCCAGCAGCCAGACTGGGGGCTGGGTCACTTACAATGAGCAGTTCTTC. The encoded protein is CASSQTGGWVTYNEQFF.

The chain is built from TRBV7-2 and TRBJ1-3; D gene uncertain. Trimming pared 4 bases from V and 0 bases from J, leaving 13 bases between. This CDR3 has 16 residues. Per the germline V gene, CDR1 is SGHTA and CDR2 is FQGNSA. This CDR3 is CASSSLRRLSGNTIYF. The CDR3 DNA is TGTGCCAGCAGCTCCCTCCGCAGGCTCTCTGGAAACACCATATATTTT. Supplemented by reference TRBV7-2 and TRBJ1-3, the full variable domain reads GAGVSQSPSNKVTEKGKDVELRCDPISGHTALYWYRQSLGQGLEFLIYFQGNSAPDKSGLPSDRFSAERTGGSVSTLTIQRTQQEDSAVYLCASSSLRRLSGNTIYFGEGSWLTVV.

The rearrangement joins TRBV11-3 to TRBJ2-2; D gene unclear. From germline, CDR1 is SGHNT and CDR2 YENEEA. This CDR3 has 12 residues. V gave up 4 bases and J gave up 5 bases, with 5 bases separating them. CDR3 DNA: TGTGCCAGCAGCTCACCGACCGGGGAGCTGTTTTTT. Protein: CASSSPTGELFF.

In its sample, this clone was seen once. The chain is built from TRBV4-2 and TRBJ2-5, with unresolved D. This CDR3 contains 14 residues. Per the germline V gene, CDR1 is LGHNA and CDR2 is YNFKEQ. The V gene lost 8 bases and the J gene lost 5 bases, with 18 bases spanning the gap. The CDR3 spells CASAEVGSWETQYF. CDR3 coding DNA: TGTGCCAGCGCCGAGGTTGGGTCTTGGGAGACCCAGTACTTC.

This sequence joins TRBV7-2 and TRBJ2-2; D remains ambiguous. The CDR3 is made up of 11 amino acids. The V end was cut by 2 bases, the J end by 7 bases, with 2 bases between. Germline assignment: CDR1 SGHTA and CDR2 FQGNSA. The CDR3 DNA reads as TGTGCCAGCAGCTTAAACGGGGAGCTGTTTTTT. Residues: CASSLNGELFF.

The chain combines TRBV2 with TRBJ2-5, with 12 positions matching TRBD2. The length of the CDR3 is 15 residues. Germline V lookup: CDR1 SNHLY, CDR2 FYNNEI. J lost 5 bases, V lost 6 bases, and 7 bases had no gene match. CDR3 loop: CASSLGLAGIETQYF. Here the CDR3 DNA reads TGTGCCAGCAGCCTCGGACTAGCGGGAATTGAGACCCAGTACTTC.